The clone carrying this TCR beta chain came up many times. Its antigen is as yet unknown. TCRdb recomputed calls from the 5' RACE reads with MiXCR, one row per CDR3 protein. The sample holds 120,000 to 150,000 distinct CDR3 sequences, 6% to 6.5% seen once. The sample originates from a study of T-cell memory formation after mild COVID-19. Germline V gives CDR1 DFQATT, CDR2 SNEGSKA (reference sequence). The CDR3 runs to 12 residues. With 7 bases removed from V and 6 bases from J, the gap between germline ends came to 13 bases. Findings of the study overall: Pre-infection memory harbored some responding clones, suggesting cross-reactive memory joined. The CD4+ clones that contracted clustered mainly within CM and EM, and the CD8+ clones concentrated in EMRA.

The sequencing sample was made of PBMCs or a T cell subset sorted from them (not recorded which). This clonotype was obtained from an adult woman who had mild COVID-19 (a few samples of this study predate the infection). Cell type and time point are not known. The V call is TRBV20-1, the J call TRBJ2-1, with D tentatively TRBD1 or TRBD2 (5 bases each). As DNA, the CDR3 is TGCAGTGGACCGGGACCGATCAATGAGCAGTTCTTC. Translated: CSGPGPINEQFF.